What follows are 14 T cell receptor beta chains derived from one specimen sequenced in a study of blood T cell repertoires in COVID-19 (TCRdb year 2020). The library was prepared using the immunoSEQ multiplex PCR assay. The table was pulled from immuneACCESS by TCRdb, which kept in-frame rearrangements only. Such tables lose some clones; where checked, under half of the loss comes from unresolved V genes, and the rest has no known cause. The sample data list 150,000 to 200,000 clones, and 86% of these were observed just once. Jointly, the top ten make up roughly 8% of the sample. Sequenced: peripheral blood. The receptors derive from a man aged 55-75 years with acute or convalescent COVID-19.

The chain is built from TRBV5-1 and TRBJ2-2, with TRBD1 matching 12 bases. Germline assignment: CDR1 SGHRS and CDR2 YFSETQ. The CDR3 loop spans 16 amino acids. V was clipped by 4 bases and J by 5 bases; unmatched bases: 6. The CDR3 is CASSEGQGARTGELFF. The CDR3 region has the DNA TGCGCCAGCAGCGAGGGACAGGGGGCGCGGACCGGGGAGCTGTTTTTT.

The chain carries TRBV27 and TRBJ1-5; the D is unclear. Between the trimmed V and J ends, which lost 4 bases and 9 bases, there was a span of 13 bases. The CDR3 loop spans 13 amino acids. Germline V lookup: CDR1 MNHEY, CDR2 SMNVEV (reference sequence). CDR3 DNA sequence: TGTGCCAGCAGTTCCAGGTCCCATCGGCCCCAGCATTTT. Protein product: CASSSRSHRPQHF.

The chain employs TRBV5-1 and TRBJ2-1, with TRBD2 matching 11 bases. Germline-derived CDR1 and CDR2 are SGHRS and YFSETQ. The ends lost 4 bases at V and 6 bases at J; junction bases unmatched: 6. This CDR3 contains 15 residues. This CDR3 reads CASSEGLAESNEQFF. The CDR3 DNA follows: TGCGCCAGCAGCGAGGGACTAGCGGAAAGCAATGAGCAGTTCTTC.

The chain uses TRBV11-2 and TRBJ2-3; D unresolved. Trimming took 5 bases from V and 6 from J, leaving 15 bases between them. Germline V gives CDR1 SGHAT, CDR2 FQNNGV. The CDR3 extends over 14 amino acids. CDR3 sequence (DNA): TGTGCCAGCAGCCCCCACTTGGTGTCGGATACGCAGTATTTT. Translating gives CASSPHLVSDTQYF.

CDR3 DNA: TGTGCCACCAGTGACATCCGACAGGGCTACAATGAGCAGTTCTTC. Translated: CATSDIRQGYNEQFF. The chain is built from TRBV24-1 and TRBJ2-1; 7 nucleotides line up with TRBD1. The V gene end was trimmed by 4 bases and the J gene end by 3 bases; junction bases not matched to a gene: 5. The germline V gene has CDR1 KGHDR and CDR2 SFDVKD. The CDR3 loop spans 15 amino acids.

The V and J genes are TRBV11-1 and TRBJ1-2; D may be TRBD1 (6 bases). The CDR3 runs to 16 residues. V lost 5 bases to trimming and J lost 2 bases, with 18 bases between them. Germline V gene sequence: CDR1 SGHAT, CDR2 FQDESV (reference sequence). Here the CDR3 reads CASSRKRGGWNYGYTF. CDR3 bases: TGTGCCAGCAGCCGAAAGAGGGGGGGGTGGAACTATGGCTACACCTTC.

There are a few counts of this clone. The chain is built from TRBV18 and TRBJ1-5; 7 bases are a match to TRBD1. Germline V lookup: CDR1 KGHSH, CDR2 LQKENI. This CDR3 is built from 15 residues. J was trimmed by 7 bases and V by 6 bases; bases with no gene match: 12. Here the CDR3 DNA reads TGTGCCAGCTCGGATCTCAGGGGGAAAGAGCAGCCCCAGCATTTT. Translation gives CASSDLRGKEQPQHF.

This clone was detected only once. The chain employs TRBV24-1 and TRBJ2-3; no firm D call. The length of the CDR3 is 15 residues. Germline CDR1 and CDR2: KGHDR and SFDVKD. Trimming took 3 bases from V and 5 from J, leaving 14 bases between them. The CDR3 bases are TGTGCCACCAGTGATCGCGGAGCGAGTGGAGATACGCAGTATTTT. Translating gives CATSDRGASGDTQYF.

This rearrangement joins TRBV20-1 to TRBJ1-4; D is undetermined. V lost 6 bases and J lost 6, with 8 bases in between. The length of the CDR3 is 11 residues. Per germline, CDR1 DFQATT and CDR2 SNEGSKA (reference sequence). The CDR3 protein is CSANSDEKLFF. The CDR3 nucleotides are TGCAGTGCCAATTCAGATGAAAAACTGTTTTTT.

The rearrangement uses TRBV28 and TRBJ1-2; 8 bases map to TRBD1. Losses at the gene ends were 6 bases for V and 4 bases for J; bases not matched to a gene: 10. Germline lookup yields CDR1 MDHEN and CDR2 SYDVKM. The CDR3 sequence is 15 residues long. DNA of the CDR3: TGTGCCAGCAGCCGACAAAACAGGGGGTTCTATGGCTACACCTTC. Protein: CASSRQNRGFYGYTF.

The chain combines TRBV7-3 with TRBJ1-1; D possibly corresponds to TRBD1 (6 bases). This CDR3 is 14 amino acids long. V lost 1 base and J lost 7, with 13 bases in between. CDR1 is SGHTA, CDR2 FQGTGA, per germline. The CDR3 spells CASSLSGGRGEAFF. The CDR3, as DNA: TGTGCCAGCAGCTTAAGCGGGGGGCGAGGTGAAGCTTTCTTT.

This chain joins TRBV7-7 and TRBJ2-2; 10 nucleotides match TRBD1. The CDR3 covers 15 residues. V trimming: 5 bases; J trimming: 5 bases; junction bases outside the gene matches: 5. CDR1 is SSHAT and CDR2 is FNYEAQ in the germline V gene (reference sequence). The DNA of the CDR3 is TGTGCCAGCAGCCGGGACAGGGGAGGGACCGGGGAGCTGTTTTTT. It codes for CASSRDRGGTGELFF.

The chain uses TRBV6-6 and TRBJ1-2, with 9 bases fitting TRBD1. J was trimmed by 7 bases and V by 3 bases; bases with no gene match: 6. Germline values: CDR1 MNHNY, CDR2 SVGAGI (reference sequence). The CDR3 totals 14 residues. CDR3: CASSYNRGPGGYTF. CDR3 DNA: TGTGCCAGCAGTTATAACAGGGGGCCGGGTGGCTACACCTTC.

The CDR3 here is CASSIRVVNYGYTF. The CDR3 coding sequence is TGTGCCAGTAGTATCCGGGTAGTTAACTATGGCTACACCTTC. The V gene is TRBV19, the J gene TRBJ1-2; D ambiguous. CDR3 size: 14 residues. Germline lookup yields CDR1 LNHDA and CDR2 SQIVND (reference sequence). Trimming shortened V by 3 bases and J by 1 base, and 9 bases separated the two germline ends.